This T cell receptor beta chain is from a study of T cells in localized non-small cell lung cancer. Study observations and caveats: Clonality of T cells reached its maximum in uninvolved adjacent lung, surpassing tumor. Blood T cell density predicted longer survival; adjacent-lung clonality, shorter. Only one tumor region was sequenced, so heterogeneity remains possible. In adjacent lung, a median roughly 60 of the top 100 tumor clones were found.

The method was immunoSEQ multiplex PCR; TCRdb's version includes in-frame clones alone and lacks a portion of them. The table shows some 33,000 clones, with about 82% occurring only once. Regarding this clone: What it recognizes is unknown.

Germline CDR1 and CDR2: SGHNT and YYREEE (reference sequence). The CDR3 is 17 residues long. The V and J ends lost 0 bases and 2 bases respectively, with 17 bases between them. Sequences were derived from peripheral blood, sampled before any cancer treatment. The clonotype was recovered from a male donor aged 60 or older with stage III squamous cell lung carcinoma. The V call is TRBV5-4, the J call TRBJ1-2; D perhaps matches TRBD1 (5 bases). For the CDR3, the DNA is TGTGCCAGCAGCTTGGTCCATGGCAGGGCCCTAAACTATGGCTACACCTTC. This encodes CASSLVHGRALNYGYTF.